This TCR beta chain was captured in a study of T cells in Graves' hyperthyroidism and ophthalmopathy. Whole-study context: The blood sample was taken at first diagnosis, before treatment began. Overall study results and limits: The model predicted ophthalmopathy a median around 6 months before onset. Most clonotypes expanded in the thyroid (above 0.001) were also present in blood.

This clonotype turned up a few times. Its antigen remains unknown. One end of the junction does not line up with germline, which may come from a read error. The germline CDR1 and CDR2 sequences are SGHAT and FQNNGV. The CDR3 loop spans 15 amino acids. Exclusion of a patient resulted from uncontrolled infection, other autoimmune disease, pregnancy or lactation. TCR beta CDR3 sequences were amplified from RNA transcripts. A first-round RT-PCR of the TCR CDR3 used the HTBI primer set. In TCRdb, the multiplex PCR reads were re-called with MiXCR into one record per CDR3 protein. The sample has about 500,000 distinct CDR3 sequences; 15% to 20% are singletons.

The clonotype comes from a woman aged 18-30 years with Graves' ophthalmopathy. The sequenced sample consisted of blood. The chain is built from TRBV11-2 and TRBJ2-2, with 9 bases that match TRBD2. The CDR3 loop reads CASSPVAGATGEPFF. DNA of the CDR3: TGTGCCAGCAGCCCCGTAGCGGGGGCCACCGGGGAGCCGTTTTTT.